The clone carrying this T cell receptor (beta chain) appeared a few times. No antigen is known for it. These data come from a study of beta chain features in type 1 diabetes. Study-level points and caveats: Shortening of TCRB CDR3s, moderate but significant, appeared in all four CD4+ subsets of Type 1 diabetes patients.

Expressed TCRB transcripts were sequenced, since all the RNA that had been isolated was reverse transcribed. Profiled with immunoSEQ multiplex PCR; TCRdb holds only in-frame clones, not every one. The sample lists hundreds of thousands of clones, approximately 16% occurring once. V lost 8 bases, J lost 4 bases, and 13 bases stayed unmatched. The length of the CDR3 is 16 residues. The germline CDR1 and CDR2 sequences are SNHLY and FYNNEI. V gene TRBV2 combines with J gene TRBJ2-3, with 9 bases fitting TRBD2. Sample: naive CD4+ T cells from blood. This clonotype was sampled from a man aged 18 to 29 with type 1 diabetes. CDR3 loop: CASQPWASGIADTQYF. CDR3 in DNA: TGTGCCAGCCAACCGTGGGCTAGCGGGATCGCAGATACGCAGTATTTT.